A single sample is the source of the 28 T cell receptor beta chains below, sequenced in a study of beta chain features in type 1 diabetes. The whole isolated RNA underwent reverse transcription, so sequencing captured expressed TCRB transcripts. Here immunoSEQ multiplex PCR was the method, and the copy in TCRdb shows in-frame clones only, minus some. The repertoire holds hundreds of thousands of clones, with about 30% as singletons. The sample taken for sequencing was naive CD4+ T cells from blood. These receptors all come from a man between 18 and 29 years old in good health.

The V call is TRBV9, the J call TRBJ2-1; TRBD2 aligns across 14 bases. Germline loops: CDR1 SGDLS, CDR2 YYNGEE. With V trimmed by 2 bases and J by 4 bases, 5 bases remained unmatched. The CDR3 covers 17 residues. The CDR3 reads CASSVGLAGVSYNEQFF. CDR3 nucleotide sequence: TGTGCCAGCAGCGTGGGACTAGCGGGAGTTTCTTACAATGAGCAGTTCTTC.

There are a few counts of this clone. The sample carries other DNA sequences with the same CDR3. The chain uses TRBV18 and TRBJ2-1; 8 bases fit TRBD2. This CDR3 spans 12 amino acids. V shed 2 bases and J 10 bases; nucleotides not matched to a gene: 1. The germline gives CDR1 KGHSH, CDR2 LQKENI. CDR3 nucleotide sequence: TGTGCCAGCTCACCATCGGGAGGGGAGCAGTTCTTC. This sequence encodes CASSPSGGEQFF.

This clone has just a few counts. The V gene is TRBV7-2, the J gene TRBJ2-1; D is unclear. This CDR3 is 15 amino acids long. The V end lost 4 bases, the J end lost 8 bases, and 18 bases lay between the germline ends. Germline CDR1 and CDR2: SGHTA and FQGNSA. CDR3 bases: TGTGCCAGCAGCTCGTCCTCCCACCCATGGGATGAGCAGTTCTTC. Translation: CASSSSSHPWDEQFF.

The rearrangement uses TRBV7-9 and TRBJ2-7; 14 bases agree with TRBD2. V was pared by 5 bases and J by 4 bases, with 7 bases of the junction left unmatched. The CDR3 runs 16 residues. CDR1 and CDR2 (germline): SEHNR, FQNEAQ (reference sequence). CDR3 bases: TGTGCCAGCAGCCCTTCGGGACTAGCGGGGGAATACGAGCAGTACTTC. Translating it yields CASSPSGLAGEYEQYF.

V gene TRBV7-9 combines with J gene TRBJ2-5; 11 bases agree with TRBD2. V lost 5 bases to trimming and J lost 5 bases; unmatched junction nucleotides: 7. This CDR3 is 15 amino acids long. Germline loops: CDR1 SEHNR, CDR2 FQNEAQ (reference sequence). DNA for the CDR3: TGTGCCAGCAGCACGGGGACTAGCGGATCGGAGACCCAGTACTTC. This codes for CASSTGTSGSETQYF.

This clone was observed a handful of times. The chain joins TRBV30 to TRBJ2-1; 10 bases line up with TRBD2. The CDR3 extends over 14 amino acids. The germline CDR1 and CDR2 sequences are GTSNPN and SVGIG (reference sequence). V shed 2 bases and J 9 bases; nucleotides not matched to a gene: 7. The CDR3 spells CAWSRSGRASEQFF. The CDR3 DNA reads as TGTGCCTGGAGTCGGAGCGGGAGGGCCTCTGAGCAGTTCTTC.

In this sample, this clone turned up a few times. The chain links TRBV28 to TRBJ2-7; weak D call: TRBD2 (6 bases). Per germline, CDR1 MDHEN and CDR2 SYDVKM. The V end lost 8 bases, the J end lost 2 bases, and 10 bases lay between the germline ends. This CDR3 contains 12 residues. The CDR3 spells CASGLFTYEQYF. CDR3 in DNA: TGTGCCAGCGGACTATTCACCTACGAGCAGTACTTC.

In this sample, this clone turned up a few times. The chain joins TRBV9 to TRBJ2-3; the D is unclear. This CDR3 is built from 15 residues. CDR1 SGDLS and CDR2 YYNGEE come from the germline V gene. V gave up 0 bases and J gave up 9 bases, with 17 bases separating them. CDR3 protein: CASSVAPTRLETQYF. In DNA, the CDR3 is TGTGCCAGCAGCGTAGCTCCCACTCGACTCGAGACGCAGTATTTT.

V is TRBV25-1 and J is TRBJ2-1; 8 positions agree with TRBD2. Germline trimming cut 4 bases from V and 6 bases from J; bases unmatched to any gene: 14. Germline V gene data show CDR1 as MGHDK and CDR2 as SYGVNS. This CDR3 is 17 amino acids long. CDR3 region: CASSGFLLAASFNEQFF. DNA for the CDR3: TGTGCCAGCAGTGGGTTCTTACTAGCGGCAAGTTTCAATGAGCAGTTCTTC.

This clone was seen a few times. The rearrangement joins TRBV18 to TRBJ2-3, with unresolved D. In germline, CDR1 is KGHSH, CDR2 LQKENI. The V gene lost 1 base and the J gene lost 5 bases, with 13 bases spanning the gap. This CDR3 is 15 amino acids long. CDR3 region: CASSPQWTSIDTQYF. In DNA form, the CDR3 reads TGTGCCAGCTCACCACAGTGGACCTCTATAGATACGCAGTATTTT.

The chain has TRBV28 and TRBJ2-5, with 7 bases lining up with TRBD1. From germline, CDR1 is MDHEN and CDR2 SYDVKM. This CDR3 has 15 amino acids. The V segment lost 5 bases and the J segment 4 bases; nucleotides outside the gene matches: 10. The CDR3 here is CASSRQGVFRETQYF. DNA of the CDR3: TGTGCCAGCAGTCGACAGGGAGTGTTCCGAGAGACCCAGTACTTC.

The chain couples TRBV29-1 to TRBJ2-7, with 9 nucleotides matching TRBD2. The CDR3 extends over 13 amino acids. Germline V gene lookup returns CDR1 SQVTM and CDR2 ANQGSEA. J gave up 5 bases and V 7 bases, and 9 bases lay outside the gene matches. The CDR3 DNA is TGCAGCGCTGAGCGGGAGGATGGCCACGAGCAGTACTTC. Translating gives CSAEREDGHEQYF.

The rearrangement uses TRBV29-1 and TRBJ1-3, with 7 bases that match TRBD1. With 5 bases clipped from V and 4 bases from J, the junction kept 5 bases outside the gene matches. The germline V gene has CDR1 SQVTM and CDR2 ANQGSEA. CDR3 length equals 13 residues. CDR3 in amino acids: CSVLTGFGNTIYF. Written as DNA, the CDR3 is TGCAGCGTTCTGACAGGGTTCGGAAACACCATATATTTT.

The J gene is TRBJ2-3, the V gene TRBV2, with no clear D. The CDR3 contains 12 residues. Trimming took off 7 bases at V and 4 bases at J, with 9 bases between the two ends. Germline V gene lookup returns CDR1 SNHLY and CDR2 FYNNEI. CDR3 region: CASTRLADTQYF. For the CDR3, the DNA is TGTGCCAGCACCAGGCTGGCAGATACGCAGTATTTT.

The J gene is TRBJ2-3, the V gene TRBV27, with D hard to call. The CDR3 totals 16 residues. V lost 5 bases and J lost 1, with 16 bases in between. Germline values: CDR1 MNHEY, CDR2 SMNVEV (reference sequence). CDR3 bases: TGTGCCAGCAGTCGAACGGCAGCTCAAGGCACAGATACGCAGTATTTT. Protein: CASSRTAAQGTDTQYF.

The V and J genes are TRBV18 and TRBJ2-3; D may be TRBD2 (6 bases). V shed 4 bases and J shed 8 bases, with 22 bases lying between them. Germline V gene data show CDR1 as KGHSH and CDR2 as LQKENI. The CDR3 is 16 amino acids. The CDR3 bases are TGTGCCAGCTCACGACCGGAATTGCCCCTCGGGGGTACGCAGTATTTT. Translating it yields CASSRPELPLGGTQYF. Filled out from reference TRBV18 and TRBJ2-3, the complete variable domain reads NAGVMQNPRHLVRRRGQEARLRCSPMKGHSHVYWYRQLPEEGLKFMVYLQKENIIDESGMPKERFSAEFPKEGPSILRIQQVVRGDSAAYFCASSRPELPLGGTQYFGPGTRLTVL.

This chain uses TRBV7-9 with TRBJ2-1; the D gene is possibly TRBD2 (6 bases). CDR1 and CDR2 (germline): SEHNR, FQNEAQ (reference sequence). This CDR3 is built from 17 residues. The V gene lost 4 bases and the J gene lost 0 bases, with 16 bases spanning the gap. The CDR3 bases are TGTGCCAGCAGCTCCTTACGGGACTCGAGCTCCTACAATGAGCAGTTCTTC. Encoded protein: CASSSLRDSSSYNEQFF.

This clone appeared a single time. The rearrangement joins TRBV30 to TRBJ2-3; D uncertain. Deletions cut 3 bases from V and 0 bases from J, with 1 base between. The length of the CDR3 is 11 residues. Germline CDR1 and CDR2: GTSNPN and SVGIG (reference sequence). This CDR3 reads CAWRSTDTQYF. The CDR3 DNA reads as TGTGCCTGGAGGAGCACAGATACGCAGTATTTT.

CDR3 in DNA: TGTGCCTGGAGTGTAAGTGGCCAGAGTAATGAAAAACTGTTTTTT. Protein product: CAWSVSGQSNEKLFF. The chain employs TRBV30 and TRBJ1-4; no reliable D call. The V end was cut by 0 bases, the J end by 4 bases, with 12 bases between. The CDR3 consists of 15 residues. Per germline, CDR1 GTSNPN and CDR2 SVGIG (reference sequence).

The DNA of the CDR3 is TGTGCCAGCAGTGATGAGATGACCGGGTTCAGGCAGTACTTC. Amino acid sequence: CASSDEMTGFRQYF. V and J are TRBV2 and TRBJ2-7; D is unresolved. The germline V gene encodes CDR1 SNHLY and CDR2 FYNNEI. V shed 3 bases and J shed 9 bases, with 18 bases lying between them. This CDR3 has 14 amino acids. The full variable domain, completed using reference TRBV2 and TRBJ2-7, is EPEVTQTPSHQVTQMGQEVILRCVPISNHLYFYWYRQILGQKVEFLVSFYNNEISEKSEIFDDQFSVERPDGSNFTLKIRSTKLEDSAMYFCASSDEMTGFRQYFGPGTRLTVT.

The chain is built from TRBV7-2 and TRBJ1-1; D possibly corresponds to TRBD1 (6 bases). With 2 bases removed from V and 1 base from J, the gap between germline ends came to 8 bases. The germline V gene has CDR1 SGHTA and CDR2 FQGNSA. The length of the CDR3 is 14 residues. The DNA for the CDR3 is TGTGCCAGCAGCTTAATGGGACAGAACACTGAAGCTTTCTTT. Protein: CASSLMGQNTEAFF.

This clone has a handful of counts. V gene TRBV30 combines with J gene TRBJ2-2, with D hard to call. V was shortened by 0 bases and J by 5 bases, with 10 bases between the two germline ends. The CDR3 loop spans 14 amino acids. Germline V gene lookup returns CDR1 GTSNPN and CDR2 SVGIG (reference sequence). The CDR3 here is CAWSVDGQTGELFF. CDR3 nucleotide sequence: TGTGCCTGGAGTGTAGACGGGCAGACCGGGGAGCTGTTTTTT.

The genes are TRBV5-1 and TRBJ2-7; D is perhaps TRBD1 (5 bases). V lost 3 bases to trimming and J lost 1 base, with 8 bases between them. This CDR3 has 13 amino acids. Germline V gene sequence: CDR1 SGHRS, CDR2 YFSETQ. Here the CDR3 DNA reads TGCGCCAGCAGCTCAGGGATGTCCTACGAGCAGTACTTC. Its protein is CASSSGMSYEQYF.

This clone was observed a few times. V usage is TRBV11-2 and J usage is TRBJ2-1; TRBD1 might be the D (5 bases). The CDR3 spans 15 residues. V gave up 2 bases and J gave up 6 bases, with 14 bases separating them. Germline CDR1 and CDR2: SGHAT and FQNNGV. This chain's CDR3 is CASSLQGWSGNEQFF. The CDR3 nucleotides are TGTGCCAGCAGCTTACAGGGTTGGTCGGGCAATGAGCAGTTCTTC.

J is TRBJ2-4 and V is TRBV5-1; D uncertain. Trimming left V 3 bases short and J 6 bases short, with 13 bases between. Germline CDR1 is SGHRS and CDR2 is YFSETQ. This CDR3 has 14 amino acids. CDR3 protein: CASSSESGGNIQYF. The CDR3 DNA follows: TGCGCCAGCAGCTCCGAGTCAGGTGGAAACATTCAGTACTTC.

A few counts support this clone. This chain uses TRBV7-9 with TRBJ2-1; perhaps TRBD2 as D (6 bases). The CDR3 runs to 13 residues. Trimming took 4 bases from V and 7 from J, leaving 11 bases between them. CDR1 is SEHNR, CDR2 FQNEAQ, per germline (reference sequence). The CDR3 reads CASSSREWNEQFF. The CDR3, as DNA: TGTGCCAGCAGCTCCCGGGAGTGGAATGAGCAGTTCTTC.

This chain joins TRBV9 and TRBJ2-1; TRBD2 is a possible D gene (6 bases). The CDR3 extends over 15 amino acids. Germline V gene data show CDR1 as SGDLS and CDR2 as YYNGEE. Trimming left V 4 bases short and J 3 bases short, with 14 bases between. CDR3 in DNA: TGTGCCAGCAGCCGCTGGGACTCCTACTACAATGAGCAGTTCTTC. Translating it yields CASSRWDSYYNEQFF.

J is TRBJ2-4 and V is TRBV9; 12 positions agree with TRBD2. The CDR3 length is 15 residues. V trimming: 2 bases; J trimming: 6 bases; junction bases outside the gene matches: 3. Germline V gene lookup returns CDR1 SGDLS and CDR2 YYNGEE. Here the CDR3 reads CASSVGLAGGNIQYF. The CDR3 DNA follows: TGTGCCAGCAGCGTGGGACTAGCGGGCGGAAACATTCAGTACTTC. The whole variable domain, remainder taken from reference TRBV9 and TRBJ2-4, is DSGVTQTPKHLITATGQRVTLRCSPRSGDLSVYWYQQSLDQGLQFLIQYYNGEERAKGNILERFSAQQFPDLHSELNLSSLELGDSALYFCASSVGLAGGNIQYFGAGTRLSVL.